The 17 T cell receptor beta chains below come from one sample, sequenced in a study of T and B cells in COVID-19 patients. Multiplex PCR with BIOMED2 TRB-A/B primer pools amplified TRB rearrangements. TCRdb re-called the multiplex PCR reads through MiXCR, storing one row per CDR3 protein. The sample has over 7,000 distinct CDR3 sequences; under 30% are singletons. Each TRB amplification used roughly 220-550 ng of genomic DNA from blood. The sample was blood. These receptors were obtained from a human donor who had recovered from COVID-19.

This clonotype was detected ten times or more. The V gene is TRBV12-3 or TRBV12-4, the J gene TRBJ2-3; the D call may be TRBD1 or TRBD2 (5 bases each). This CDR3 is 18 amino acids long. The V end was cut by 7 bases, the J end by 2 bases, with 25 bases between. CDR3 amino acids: CASIQNPPGLVNTDTQYF. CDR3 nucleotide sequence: TGTGCCAGCATCCAAAACCCTCCGGGGCTGGTCAACACAGATACGCAGTATTTT.

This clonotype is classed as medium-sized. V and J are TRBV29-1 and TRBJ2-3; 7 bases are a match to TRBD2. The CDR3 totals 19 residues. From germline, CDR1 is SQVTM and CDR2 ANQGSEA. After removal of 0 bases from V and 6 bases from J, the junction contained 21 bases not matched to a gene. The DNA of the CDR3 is TGCAGCGTTGAAGAGTGGTTAAAGGCCACTAGCGCGAGGTGGGATACGCAGTATTTT. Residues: CSVEEWLKATSARWDTQYF.

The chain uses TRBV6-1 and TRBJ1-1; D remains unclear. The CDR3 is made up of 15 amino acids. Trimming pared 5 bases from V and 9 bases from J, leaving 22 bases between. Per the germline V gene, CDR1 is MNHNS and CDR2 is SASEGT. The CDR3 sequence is CASSYGSMMYDQAFF. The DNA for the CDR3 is TGTGCCAGCAGTTACGGGAGCATGATGTACGACCAAGCTTTCTTT.

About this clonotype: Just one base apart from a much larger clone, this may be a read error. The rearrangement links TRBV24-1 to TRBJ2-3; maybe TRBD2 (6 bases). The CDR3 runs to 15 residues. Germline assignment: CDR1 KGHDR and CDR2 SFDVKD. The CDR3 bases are TGTGCCACCAGTAACAGGAGAACTAGCACAGATACGCGGTATTTT. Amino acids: CATSNRRTSTDTRYF.

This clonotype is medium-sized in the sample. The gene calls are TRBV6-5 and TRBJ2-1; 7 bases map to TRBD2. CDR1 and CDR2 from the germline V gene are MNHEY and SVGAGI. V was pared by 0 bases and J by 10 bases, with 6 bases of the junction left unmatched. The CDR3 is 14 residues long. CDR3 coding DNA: TGTGCCAGCAGTTACTCGGGGGGGGGATCGGAGCAGTTCTTC. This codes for CASSYSGGGSEQFF.

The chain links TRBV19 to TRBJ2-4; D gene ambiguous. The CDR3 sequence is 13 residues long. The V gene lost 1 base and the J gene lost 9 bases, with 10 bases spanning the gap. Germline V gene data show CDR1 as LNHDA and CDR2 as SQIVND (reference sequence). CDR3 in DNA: TGTGCCAGTAGTATAGGGGCTAAGGGCATTCAGTACTTC. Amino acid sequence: CASSIGAKGIQYF. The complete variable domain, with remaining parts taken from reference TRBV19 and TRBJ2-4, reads DGGITQSPKYLFRKEGQNVTLSCEQNLNHDAMYWYRQDPGQGLRLIYYSQIVNDFQKGDIAEGYSVSREKKESFPLTVTSAQKNPTAFYLCASSIGAKGIQYFGAGTRLSVL.

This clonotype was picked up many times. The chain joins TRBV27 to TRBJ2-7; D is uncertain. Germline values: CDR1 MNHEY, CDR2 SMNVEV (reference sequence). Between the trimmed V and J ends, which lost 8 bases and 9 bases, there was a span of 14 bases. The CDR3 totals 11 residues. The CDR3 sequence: CASGPLLGQYF. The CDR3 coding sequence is TGTGCCAGCGGCCCCTTACTTGGGCAGTACTTC.

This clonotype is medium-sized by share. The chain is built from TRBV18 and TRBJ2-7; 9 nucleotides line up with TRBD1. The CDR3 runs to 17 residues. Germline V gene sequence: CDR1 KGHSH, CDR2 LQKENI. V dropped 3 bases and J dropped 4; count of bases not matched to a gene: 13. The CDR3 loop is CASSPKTPGQGPYEQYF. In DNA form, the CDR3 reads TGTGCCAGCTCACCGAAAACTCCGGGACAGGGTCCTTACGAGCAGTACTTC.

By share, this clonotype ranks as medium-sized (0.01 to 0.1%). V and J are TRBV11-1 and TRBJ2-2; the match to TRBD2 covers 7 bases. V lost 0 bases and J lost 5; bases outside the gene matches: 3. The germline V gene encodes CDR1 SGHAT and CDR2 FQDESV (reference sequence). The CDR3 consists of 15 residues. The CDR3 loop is CASSLASGWTGELFF. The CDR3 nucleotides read TGTGCCAGCAGCTTAGCTAGCGGGTGGACCGGGGAGCTGTTTTTT.

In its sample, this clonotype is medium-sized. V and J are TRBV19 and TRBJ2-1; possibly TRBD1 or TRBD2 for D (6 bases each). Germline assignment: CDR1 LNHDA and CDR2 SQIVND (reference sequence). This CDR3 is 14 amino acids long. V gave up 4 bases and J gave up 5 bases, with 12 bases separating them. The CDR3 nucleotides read TGTGCCAGTAGTAGGGGGGACACTCACAATGAGCAGTTCTTC. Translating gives CASSRGDTHNEQFF.

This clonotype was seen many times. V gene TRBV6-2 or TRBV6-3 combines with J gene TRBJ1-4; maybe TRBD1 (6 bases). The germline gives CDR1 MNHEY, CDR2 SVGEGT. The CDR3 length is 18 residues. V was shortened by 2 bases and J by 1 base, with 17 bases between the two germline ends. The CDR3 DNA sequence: TGTGCCAGCAGTTACCCACTACTCCGAGGGGGAACTAATGAAAAACTGTTTTTT. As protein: CASSYPLLRGGTNEKLFF.

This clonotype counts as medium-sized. DNA for the CDR3: TGTGCCAGCAGGCCCGGACTAGCGGGGAACACCGGGGAGCTGTTTTTT. It is translated as CASRPGLAGNTGELFF. The V gene is TRBV27, the J gene TRBJ2-2; TRBD2 matches at 11 bases. The V gene end was trimmed by 6 bases and the J gene end by 1 base; junction bases not matched to a gene: 4. This CDR3 comprises 16 residues. Germline CDR1 MNHEY, CDR2 SMNVEV (reference sequence).

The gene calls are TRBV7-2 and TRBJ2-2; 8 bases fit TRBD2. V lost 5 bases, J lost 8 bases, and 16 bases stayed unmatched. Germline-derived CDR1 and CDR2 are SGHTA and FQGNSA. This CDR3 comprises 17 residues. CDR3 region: CASSPRDSGVPTGELFF. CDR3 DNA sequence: TGTGCCAGCAGCCCACGAGATAGCGGGGTACCAACGGGGGAGCTGTTTTTT.

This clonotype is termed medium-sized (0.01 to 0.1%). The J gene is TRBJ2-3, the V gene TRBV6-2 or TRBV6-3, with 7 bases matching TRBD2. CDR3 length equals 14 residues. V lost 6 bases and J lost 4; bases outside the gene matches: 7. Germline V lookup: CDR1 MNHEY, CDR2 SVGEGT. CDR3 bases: TGTGCCAGCAGCCCCTGGCTAGCGGCAGATACGCAGTATTTT. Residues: CASSPWLAADTQYF.

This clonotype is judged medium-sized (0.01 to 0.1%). CDR3 coding DNA: TGTGCCAGCAGTTATCGGGGTCGGGAAGAGACCCAGTACTTC. The encoded protein is CASSYRGREETQYF. This chain connects TRBV12-3 or TRBV12-4 to TRBJ2-5; D is perhaps TRBD2 (5 bases). Trimming shortened V by 4 bases and J by 3 bases, and 12 bases separated the two germline ends. CDR3 length: 14 amino acids.

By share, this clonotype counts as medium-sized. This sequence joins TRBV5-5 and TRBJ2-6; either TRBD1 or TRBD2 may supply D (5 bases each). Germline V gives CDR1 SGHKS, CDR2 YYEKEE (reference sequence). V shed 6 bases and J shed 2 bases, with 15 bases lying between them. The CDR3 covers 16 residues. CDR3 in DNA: TGTGCCAGCATGAGGGGAGAGGTAGCTGGGGCCAACGTCCTGACTTTC. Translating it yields CASMRGEVAGANVLTF.

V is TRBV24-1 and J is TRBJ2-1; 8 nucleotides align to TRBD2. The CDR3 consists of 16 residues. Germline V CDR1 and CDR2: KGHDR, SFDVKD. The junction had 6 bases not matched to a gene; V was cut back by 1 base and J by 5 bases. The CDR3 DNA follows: TGTGCCACCAGTGATTTTGGGCGGGAGGTGGACAATGAGCAGTTCTTC. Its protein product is CATSDFGREVDNEQFF.